The clone carrying this T cell receptor (beta chain) showed up just a few times. Antigen specificity is unknown. TCRdb redid the calling of the reads with MiXCR, one entry per CDR3 protein. This sample has hundreds of thousands of distinct CDR3 sequences, with roughly 26% found just once. The CDR3 loop spans 15 amino acids. Looked up from germline, CDR1 is SQVTM and CDR2 is ANQGSEA. Germline trimming cut 2 bases from V and 8 bases from J; bases unmatched to any gene: 10. The data are from a study of T cell repertoires in cytomegalovirus infection. Looking at the study overall: Both a matching HLA type and CMV infection were indicated by public TCR beta signatures.

Study findings and constraints: In two of eight donors, the top clonotype was HLA-C-restricted CMV-specific.

The specimen sequenced was CD8+ T cells from PBMCs. The clonotype originates from a human donor in good health (CMV status not recorded). Some clones in this sample may be carry-over from other donors' samples. The chain combines TRBV29-1 with TRBJ2-1; 9 nucleotides line up with TRBD2. The CDR3 DNA sequence: TGCAGCGTTGAACTAGCGGGGACCCCGGGGGATGAGCAGTTCTTC. Protein: CSVELAGTPGDEQFF.